This T cell receptor (beta chain) was obtained from a study of T cell changes during pregnancy in multiple sclerosis. Clones were sequenced by immunoSEQ multiplex PCR, and TCRdb holds only the in-frame ones, with some missing. The data show approximately 60,000 clones, around nine tenths seen once. The clonotype originates from a female donor with multiple sclerosis, enrolled in a pregnancy study. The sample in question was peripheral blood, obtained before pregnancy.

The CDR3 region is CASSLPPLAQETQYF. CDR3 sequence (DNA): TGTGCCAGCAGCCTCCCCCCACTAGCGCAAGAGACCCAGTACTTC. J is TRBJ2-5 and V is TRBV11-2, with 7 bases that match TRBD2. The CDR3 is 15 amino acids. The V gene end was trimmed by 5 bases and the J gene end by 2 bases; junction bases not matched to a gene: 8. The V gene's germline CDR1 is SGHAT and CDR2 FQNNGV.